This T cell receptor (beta chain) was found in a study of blood T cell repertoires in COVID-19. About the research overall: Donors in the United States, Italy and Spain gave samples during acute or convalescent COVID-19. PBMCs, B-cell-depleted T cells, or T cells provided the cDNA or gDNA that made up the material.

Original handling: Reference gene primers were amplified, and this amplification served to estimate nucleated cell counts. The method was immunoSEQ multiplex PCR; TCRdb's version includes in-frame clones alone and lacks a portion of them. V, J and clone size are those of that table, while D and trimming were read from the DNA. Of fewer than 350,000 clones in the sample, about 86% were seen once. This CDR3 region has 14 residues. The germline gives CDR1 MGHRA, CDR2 YSYEKL. V was pared by 1 base and J by 7 bases, with 7 bases of the junction left unmatched. Sequenced input: peripheral blood. The V call is TRBV4-1, the J call TRBJ2-7, with TRBD2 identical over 7 bases. This TCR came from a woman aged 30 to 39 who had recovered from COVID-19. For the CDR3, the DNA is TGCGCCAGCAGCCAAGGACACCCGGGACTAGAGCAGTACTTC. It is translated as CASSQGHPGLEQYF.